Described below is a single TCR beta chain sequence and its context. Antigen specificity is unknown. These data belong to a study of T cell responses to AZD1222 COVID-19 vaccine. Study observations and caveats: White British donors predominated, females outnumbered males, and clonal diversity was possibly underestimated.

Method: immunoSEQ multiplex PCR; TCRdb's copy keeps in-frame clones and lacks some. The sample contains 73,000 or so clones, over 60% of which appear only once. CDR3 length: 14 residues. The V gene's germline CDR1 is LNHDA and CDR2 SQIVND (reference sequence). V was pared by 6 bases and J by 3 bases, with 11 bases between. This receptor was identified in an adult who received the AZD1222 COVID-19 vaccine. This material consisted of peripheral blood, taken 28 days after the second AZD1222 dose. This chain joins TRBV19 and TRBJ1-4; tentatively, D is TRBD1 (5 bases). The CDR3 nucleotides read TGTGCCAGTAGCCAACAGGCGTCTAATGAAAAACTGTTTTTT. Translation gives CASSQQASNEKLFF.